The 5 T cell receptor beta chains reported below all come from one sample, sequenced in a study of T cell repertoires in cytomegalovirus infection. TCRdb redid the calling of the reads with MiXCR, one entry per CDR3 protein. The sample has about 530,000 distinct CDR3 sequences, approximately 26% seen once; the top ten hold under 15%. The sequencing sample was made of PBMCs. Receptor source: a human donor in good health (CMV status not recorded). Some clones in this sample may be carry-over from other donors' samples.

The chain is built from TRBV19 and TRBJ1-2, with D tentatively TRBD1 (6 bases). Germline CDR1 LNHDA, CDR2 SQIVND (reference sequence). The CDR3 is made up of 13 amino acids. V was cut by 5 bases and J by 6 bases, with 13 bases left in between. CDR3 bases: TGTGCCAGTAGTCCACGGACAGCAGATGGCTACACCTTC. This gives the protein CASSPRTADGYTF.

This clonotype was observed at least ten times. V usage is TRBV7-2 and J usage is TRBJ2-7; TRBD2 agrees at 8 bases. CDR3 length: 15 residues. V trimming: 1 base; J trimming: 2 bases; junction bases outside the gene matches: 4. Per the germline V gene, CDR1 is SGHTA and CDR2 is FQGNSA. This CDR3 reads CASSLEASGPYEQYF. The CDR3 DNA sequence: TGTGCCAGCAGCTTAGAGGCTAGCGGGCCCTACGAGCAGTACTTC. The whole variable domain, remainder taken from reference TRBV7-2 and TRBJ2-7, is GAGVSQSPSNKVTEKGKDVELRCDPISGHTALYWYRQSLGQGLEFLIYFQGNSAPDKSGLPSDRFSAERTGGSVSTLTIQRTQQEDSAVYLCASSLEASGPYEQYFGPGTRLTVT.

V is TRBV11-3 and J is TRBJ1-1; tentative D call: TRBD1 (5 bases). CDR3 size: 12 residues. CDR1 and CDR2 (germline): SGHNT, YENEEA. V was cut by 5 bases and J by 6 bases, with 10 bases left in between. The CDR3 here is CASSPDSAEAFF. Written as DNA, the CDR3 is TGTGCCAGCAGCCCCGACAGTGCTGAAGCTTTCTTT.

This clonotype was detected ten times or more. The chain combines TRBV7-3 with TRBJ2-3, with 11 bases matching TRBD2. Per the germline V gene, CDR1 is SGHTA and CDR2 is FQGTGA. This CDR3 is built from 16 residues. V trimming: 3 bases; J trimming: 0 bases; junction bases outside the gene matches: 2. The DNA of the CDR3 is TGTGCCAGCAGCTTTGGGACTAGCGGAAGCACAGATACGCAGTATTTT. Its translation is CASSFGTSGSTDTQYF.

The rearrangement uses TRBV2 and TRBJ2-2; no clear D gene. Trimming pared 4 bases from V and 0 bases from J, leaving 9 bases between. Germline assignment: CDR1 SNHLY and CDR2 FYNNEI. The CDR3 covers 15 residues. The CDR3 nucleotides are TGTGCCAGCAGTGTCGTAATCGCGAACACCGGGGAGCTGTTTTTT. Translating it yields CASSVVIANTGELFF.